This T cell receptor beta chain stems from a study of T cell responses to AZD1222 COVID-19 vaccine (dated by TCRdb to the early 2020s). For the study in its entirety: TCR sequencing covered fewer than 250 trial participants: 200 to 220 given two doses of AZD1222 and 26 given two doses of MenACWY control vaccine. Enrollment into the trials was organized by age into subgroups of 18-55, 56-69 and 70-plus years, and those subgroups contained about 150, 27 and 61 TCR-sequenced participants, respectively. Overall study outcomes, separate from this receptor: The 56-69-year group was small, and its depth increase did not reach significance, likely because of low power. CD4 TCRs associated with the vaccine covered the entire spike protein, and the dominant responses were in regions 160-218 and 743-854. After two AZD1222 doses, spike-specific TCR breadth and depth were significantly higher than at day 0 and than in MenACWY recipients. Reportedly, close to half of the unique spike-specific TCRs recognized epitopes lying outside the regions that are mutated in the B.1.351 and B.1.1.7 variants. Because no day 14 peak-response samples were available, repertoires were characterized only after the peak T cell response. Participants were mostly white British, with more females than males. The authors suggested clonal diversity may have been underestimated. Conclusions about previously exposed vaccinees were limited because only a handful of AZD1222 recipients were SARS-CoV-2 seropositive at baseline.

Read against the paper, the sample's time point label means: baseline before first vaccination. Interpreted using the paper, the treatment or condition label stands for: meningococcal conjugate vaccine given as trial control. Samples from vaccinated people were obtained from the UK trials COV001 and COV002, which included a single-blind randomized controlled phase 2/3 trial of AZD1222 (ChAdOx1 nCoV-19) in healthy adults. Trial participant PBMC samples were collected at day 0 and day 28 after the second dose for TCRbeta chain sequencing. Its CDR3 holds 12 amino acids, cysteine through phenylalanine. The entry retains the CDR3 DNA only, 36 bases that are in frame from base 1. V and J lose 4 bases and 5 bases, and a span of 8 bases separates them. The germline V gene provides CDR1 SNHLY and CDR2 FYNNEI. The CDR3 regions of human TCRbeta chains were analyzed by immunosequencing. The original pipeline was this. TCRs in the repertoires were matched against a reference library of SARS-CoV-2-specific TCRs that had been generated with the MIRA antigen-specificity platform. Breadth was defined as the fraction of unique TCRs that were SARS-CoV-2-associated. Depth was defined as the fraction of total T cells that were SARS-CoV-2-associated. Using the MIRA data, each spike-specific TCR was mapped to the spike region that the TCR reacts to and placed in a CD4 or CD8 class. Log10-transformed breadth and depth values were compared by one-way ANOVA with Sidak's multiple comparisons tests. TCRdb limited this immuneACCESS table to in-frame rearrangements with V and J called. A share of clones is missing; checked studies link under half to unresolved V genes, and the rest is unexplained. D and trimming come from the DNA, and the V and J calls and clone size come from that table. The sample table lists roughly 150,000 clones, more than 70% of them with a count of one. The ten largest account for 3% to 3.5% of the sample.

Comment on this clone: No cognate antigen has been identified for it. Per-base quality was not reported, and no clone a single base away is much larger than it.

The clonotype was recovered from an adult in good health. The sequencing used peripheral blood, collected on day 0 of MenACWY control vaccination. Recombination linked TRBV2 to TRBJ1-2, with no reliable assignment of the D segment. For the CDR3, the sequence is CASSGDEYGYTF. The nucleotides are TGTGCCAGCAGTGGTGACGAGTATGGCTACACCTTC.